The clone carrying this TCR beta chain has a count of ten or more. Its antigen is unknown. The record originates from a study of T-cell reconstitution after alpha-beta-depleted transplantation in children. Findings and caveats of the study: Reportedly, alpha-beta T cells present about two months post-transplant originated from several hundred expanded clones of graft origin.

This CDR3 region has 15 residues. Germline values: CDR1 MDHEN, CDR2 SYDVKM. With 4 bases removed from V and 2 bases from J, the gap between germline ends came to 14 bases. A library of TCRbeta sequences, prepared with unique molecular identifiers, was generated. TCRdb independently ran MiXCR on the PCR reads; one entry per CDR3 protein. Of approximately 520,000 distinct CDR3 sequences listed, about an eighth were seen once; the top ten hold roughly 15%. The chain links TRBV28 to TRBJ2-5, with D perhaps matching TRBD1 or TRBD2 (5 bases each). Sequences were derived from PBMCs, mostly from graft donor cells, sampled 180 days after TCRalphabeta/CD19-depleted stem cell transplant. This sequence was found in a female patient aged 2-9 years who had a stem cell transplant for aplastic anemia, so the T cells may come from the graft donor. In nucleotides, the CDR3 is TGTGCCAGCAGTTCCTATGGGGGAAAGCAAGAGACCCAGTACTTC. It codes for CASSSYGGKQETQYF.